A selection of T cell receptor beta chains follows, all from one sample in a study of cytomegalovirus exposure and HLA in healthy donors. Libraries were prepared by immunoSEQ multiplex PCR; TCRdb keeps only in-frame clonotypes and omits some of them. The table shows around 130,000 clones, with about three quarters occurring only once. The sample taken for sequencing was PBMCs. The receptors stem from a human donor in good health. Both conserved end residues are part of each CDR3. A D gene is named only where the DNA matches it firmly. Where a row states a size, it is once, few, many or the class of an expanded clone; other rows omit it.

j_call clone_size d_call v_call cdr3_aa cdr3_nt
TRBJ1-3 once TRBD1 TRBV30 CAWTPGTVSGNTIYF TGTGCCTGGACCCCCGGGACAGTCTCTGGAAACACCATATATTTT
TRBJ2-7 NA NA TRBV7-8 CASGIGTPGGGQYF TGTGCCAGCGGAATAGGGACACCAGGAGGCGGACAGTACTTC
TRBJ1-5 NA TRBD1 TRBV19 CASSKLRQGISNQPQHF TGTGCCAGTAGTAAACTCCGACAGGGAATTTCGAATCAGCCCCAGCATTTT
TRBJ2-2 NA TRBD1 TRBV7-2 CASSRQGNTGELFF TGTGCCAGCAGCAGACAGGGGAACACCGGGGAGCTGTTTTTT
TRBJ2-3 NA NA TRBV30 CAWSPGGQRSNTDTRYF TGTGCCTGGAGTCCGGGGGGCCAGAGAAGTAACACAGATACGCGGTATTTT
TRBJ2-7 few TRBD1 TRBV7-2 CASSRTGMKSYEQYF TGTGCCAGCAGCCGGACAGGGATGAAGTCCTACGAGCAGTACTTC
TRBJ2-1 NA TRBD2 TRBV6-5 CASSLSSAGRNEQFF TGTGCCAGCAGTCTCTCCTCAGCGGGAAGGAATGAGCAGTTCTTC
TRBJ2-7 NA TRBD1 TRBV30 CAWSVPDRVYEQYF TGTGCCTGGAGTGTACCGGACAGGGTCTACGAGCAGTACTTC
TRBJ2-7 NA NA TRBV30 CAWSRGGNEQYF TGTGCCTGGAGTAGGGGGGGTAACGAGCAGTACTTC
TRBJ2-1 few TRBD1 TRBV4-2 CASSQVSRTGAYNEQFF TGTGCCAGCAGCCAAGTTTCTAGGACAGGGGCCTACAATGAGCAGTTCTTC
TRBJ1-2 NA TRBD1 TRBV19 CASSPRTGALEGYTF TGTGCCAGTAGTCCCAGGACAGGCGCGCTTGAAGGCTACACCTTC
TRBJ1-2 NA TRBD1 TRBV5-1 CASSLAGQGAWGYTF TGCGCCAGCAGCTTGGCGGGACAGGGGGCGTGGGGCTACACCTTC
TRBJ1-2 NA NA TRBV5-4 CASSLGVRPSPSGSYGYTF TGTGCCAGCAGCTTGGGAGTCCGGCCAAGCCCTTCGGGAAGCTATGGCTACACCTTC
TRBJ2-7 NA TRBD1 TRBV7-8 CASSRTGTDSPEQYF TGTGCCAGCAGCAGGACCGGGACAGACAGCCCCGAGCAGTACTTC
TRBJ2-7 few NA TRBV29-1 CSVAQSYEQYF TGCAGCGTTGCACAGTCCTACGAGCAGTACTTC
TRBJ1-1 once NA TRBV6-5 CASSYSSPNTEAFF TGTGCCAGCAGTTACTCGAGTCCGAACACTGAAGCTTTCTTT
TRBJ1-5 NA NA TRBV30 CAWSVLFNQPQHF TGTGCCTGGAGTGTACTTTTCAATCAGCCCCAGCATTTT
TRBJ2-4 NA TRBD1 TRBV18 CASSATGSGLAKNIQYF TGTGCCAGCTCAGCGACAGGGTCAGGGCTAGCCAAAAACATTCAGTACTTC
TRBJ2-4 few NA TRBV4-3 CASSPSGGKNIQYF TGCGCCAGCAGCCCCAGCGGCGGCAAAAACATTCAGTACTTC
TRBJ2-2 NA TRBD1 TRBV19 CASSRYRGSLTGELFF TGTGCCAGTAGTAGATACAGGGGCTCTCTCACCGGGGAGCTGTTTTTT
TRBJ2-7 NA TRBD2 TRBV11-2 CASSEASGFSYEQYF TGTGCCAGCAGCGAAGCTAGCGGTTTCTCCTACGAGCAGTACTTC
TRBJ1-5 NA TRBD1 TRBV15 CATSREQGARGNQPQHF TGTGCCACCAGCAGAGAACAGGGGGCGCGGGGCAATCAGCCCCAGCATTTT
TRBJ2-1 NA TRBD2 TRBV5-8 CASSLRGGRAFNEQFF TGTGCCAGCAGCCTCCGGGGCGGGAGGGCCTTTAATGAGCAGTTCTTC
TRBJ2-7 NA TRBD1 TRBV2 CASSVPGQGSYEQYF TGTGCCAGCAGTGTTCCGGGACAGGGGTCCTACGAGCAGTACTTC
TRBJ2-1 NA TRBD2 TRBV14 CASSQDMWTRQFF TGTGCCAGCAGCCAAGACATGTGGACTAGACAGTTCTTC
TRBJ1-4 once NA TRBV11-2 CASRLGVGPPQTNEKLFF TGTGCCAGCAGATTAGGCGTTGGGCCCCCTCAGACTAATGAAAAACTGTTTTTT
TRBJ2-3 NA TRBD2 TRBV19 CASSIGSGRGGDTQYF TGTGCCAGTAGTATAGGTAGCGGGAGAGGCGGAGATACGCAGTATTTT
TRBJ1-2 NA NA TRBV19 CASSIGTGLNGYTF TGTGCCAGTAGTATAGGCACAGGTTTAAATGGCTACACCTTC
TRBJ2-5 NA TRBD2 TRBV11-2 CASSFVRGLAEETQYF TGTGCCAGCAGCTTCGTCAGGGGACTAGCCGAAGAGACCCAGTACTTC
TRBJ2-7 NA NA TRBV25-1 CASSASQRGSSYEQYF TGTGCCAGCAGTGCTAGCCAGAGGGGGAGCTCCTACGAGCAGTACTTC
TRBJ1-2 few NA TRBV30 CAWSEAVGYTF TGTGCCTGGAGTGAAGCCGTCGGGTACACCTTC
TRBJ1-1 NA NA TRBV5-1 CASSSSQGSTEAFF TGCGCCAGCAGCTCTTCCCAGGGGAGCACTGAAGCTTTCTTT
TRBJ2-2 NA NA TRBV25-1 CASRPRKPNTGELFF TGTGCCAGCAGGCCACGTAAGCCGAACACCGGGGAGCTGTTTTTT
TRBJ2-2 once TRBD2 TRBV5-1 CASSLHSGGNTGELFF TGCGCCAGCAGCCTACATAGCGGGGGGAACACCGGGGAGCTGTTTTTT
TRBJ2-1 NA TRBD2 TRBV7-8 CASSFLLTSGGEDEQFF TGTGCCAGCAGCTTTTTATTGACTAGCGGGGGCGAGGATGAGCAGTTCTTC
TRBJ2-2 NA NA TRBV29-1 CSVKTAHRDTGELFF TGCAGCGTAAAAACCGCCCACAGAGACACCGGGGAGCTGTTTTTT
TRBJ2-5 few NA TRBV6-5 CASRRDFQAETQYF TGTGCCAGCAGGCGGGACTTCCAGGCGGAGACCCAGTACTTC
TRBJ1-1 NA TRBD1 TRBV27 CASSFLDRARNTEAFF TGTGCCAGCAGTTTCCTCGACAGGGCTAGGAACACTGAAGCTTTCTTT
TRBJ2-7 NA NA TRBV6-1 CASNESANPSYEQYF TGTGCCAGCAATGAAAGTGCAAACCCGTCCTACGAGCAGTACTTC
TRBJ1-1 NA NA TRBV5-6 CASSLARHRNTEAFF TGTGCCAGCAGCTTGGCCAGACATAGGAACACTGAAGCTTTCTTT
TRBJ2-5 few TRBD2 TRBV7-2 CASSTTSLRETQYF TGTGCCAGCAGCACGACTAGCCTAAGAGAGACCCAGTACTTC
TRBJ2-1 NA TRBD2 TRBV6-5 CASRLLAGGPNEQFF TGTGCCAGCAGACTCCTAGCGGGAGGCCCCAATGAGCAGTTCTTC
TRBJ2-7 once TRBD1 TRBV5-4 CASSATGTGRYEQYF TGTGCCAGCAGCGCTACCGGGACAGGGCGCTACGAGCAGTACTTC
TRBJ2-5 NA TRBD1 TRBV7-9 CASSLTGQGQETQYF TGTGCCAGCAGCTTAACAGGACAGGGTCAAGAGACCCAGTACTTC
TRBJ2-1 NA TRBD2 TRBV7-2 CASSLRTSGGAVNEQFF TGTGCCAGCAGCTTACGGACTAGCGGGGGGGCCGTCAATGAGCAGTTCTTC
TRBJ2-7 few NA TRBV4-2 CASSLQGLGPYEQYF TGTGCCAGCAGCCTTCAGGGTCTGGGGCCCTACGAGCAGTACTTC
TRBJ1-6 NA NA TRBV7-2 CASRPDRIINSPLHF TGTGCCAGCAGGCCTGACAGAATTATTAATTCACCCCTCCACTTT
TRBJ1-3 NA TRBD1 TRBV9 CASSQTGRDTIYF TGTGCCAGCAGCCAGACAGGGAGAGACACCATATATTTT
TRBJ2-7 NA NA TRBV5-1 CASSLEAGRVYEQYF TGCGCCAGCAGCTTGGAGGCGGGAAGAGTCTACGAGCAGTACTTC
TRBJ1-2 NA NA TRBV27 CASSHDHKGDYGYTF TGTGCCAGCAGTCACGACCACAAGGGGGACTATGGCTACACCTTC
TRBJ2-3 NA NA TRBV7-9 CASNPLTRTDTQYF TGTGCCAGCAACCCACTCACCAGGACAGATACGCAGTATTTT